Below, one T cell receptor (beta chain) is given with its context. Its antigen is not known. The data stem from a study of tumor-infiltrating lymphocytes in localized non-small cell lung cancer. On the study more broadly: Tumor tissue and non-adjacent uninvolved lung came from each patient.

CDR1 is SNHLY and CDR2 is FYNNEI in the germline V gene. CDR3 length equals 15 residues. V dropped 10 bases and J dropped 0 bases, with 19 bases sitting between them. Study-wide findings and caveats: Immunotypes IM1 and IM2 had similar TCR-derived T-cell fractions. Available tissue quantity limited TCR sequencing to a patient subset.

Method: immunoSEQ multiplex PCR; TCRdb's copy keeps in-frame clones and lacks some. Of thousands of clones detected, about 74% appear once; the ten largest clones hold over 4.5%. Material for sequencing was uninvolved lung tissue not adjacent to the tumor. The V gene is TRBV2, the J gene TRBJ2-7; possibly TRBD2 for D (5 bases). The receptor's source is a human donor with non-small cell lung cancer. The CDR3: CAIRSVGVSSYEQYF. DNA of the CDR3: TGTGCCATTCGAAGTGTCGGGGTCAGCTCCTACGAGCAGTACTTC. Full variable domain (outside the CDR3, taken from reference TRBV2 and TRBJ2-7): EPEVTQTPSHQVTQMGQEVILRCVPISNHLYFYWYRQILGQKVEFLVSFYNNEISEKSEIFDDQFSVERPDGSNFTLKIRSTKLEDSAMYFCAIRSVGVSSYEQYFGPGTRLTVT.